The T cell receptor (beta chain) described here comes from a study of Graves' ophthalmopathy and Graves' hyperthyroidism. About the study: At initial diagnosis, peripheral blood was obtained, and this preceded any treatment.

Serum thyroxine and TRAb, along with clinical symptoms, thyroid ultrasound and orbital computed tomography, were what diagnosis relied on. The PBMC fraction was derived from around 9.4 ml of fresh peripheral blood. Overall study results and limits: Blood repertoires reportedly contained most expanded thyroid clonotypes above 0.001 frequency.

Amplification of the TCR beta CDR3 regions used RNA transcripts (as template). HTBI primers were used in a first-round RT-PCR, which preceded a second-round multiplex PCR. From the multiplex PCR reads, TCRdb called clonotypes with MiXCR, one entry per CDR3 protein. Of over 150,000 distinct CDR3 sequences listed, under 40% are singletons. The CDR3 covers 14 residues. CDR1 and CDR2 from the germline V gene are LNHDA and SQIVND (reference sequence). The V end lost 5 bases, the J end lost 5 bases, and 15 bases lay between the germline ends. A few counts support this clonotype. Its antigen is currently unknown.

The V and J genes are TRBV19 and TRBJ1-1; D gene ambiguous. The source material was peripheral blood. This TCR derives from a woman aged 40 to 50 with Graves' ophthalmopathy. This CDR3 reads CASSAEVAGTEAFF. The CDR3 nucleotides read TGTGCCAGTAGTGCCGAGGTGGCTGGGACTGAAGCTTTCTTT.